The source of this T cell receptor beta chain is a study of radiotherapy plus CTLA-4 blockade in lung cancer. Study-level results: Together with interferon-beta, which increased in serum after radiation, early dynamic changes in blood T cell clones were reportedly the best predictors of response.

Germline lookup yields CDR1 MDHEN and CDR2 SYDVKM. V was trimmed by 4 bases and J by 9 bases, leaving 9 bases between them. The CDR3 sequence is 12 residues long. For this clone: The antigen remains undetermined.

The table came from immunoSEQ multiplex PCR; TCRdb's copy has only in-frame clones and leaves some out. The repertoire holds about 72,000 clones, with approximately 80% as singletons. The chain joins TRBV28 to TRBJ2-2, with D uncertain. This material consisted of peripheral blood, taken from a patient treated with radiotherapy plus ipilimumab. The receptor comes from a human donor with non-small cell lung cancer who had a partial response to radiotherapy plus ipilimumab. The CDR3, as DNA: TGTGCCAGCAGTTCCGCTACCCGGGAGCTGTTTTTT. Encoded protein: CASSSATRELFF.